This T cell receptor (beta chain) was sequenced in a study of blood T cell repertoires in COVID-19. Libraries were prepared by immunoSEQ multiplex PCR; TCRdb keeps only in-frame clonotypes and omits some of them. Of roughly 140,000 clones listed, 80% to 90% are singletons. The V gene's germline CDR1 is SGHAT and CDR2 FQNNGV. J was trimmed by 7 bases and V by 11 bases; bases with no gene match: 9. This CDR3 has 13 residues. This clonotype was obtained from a woman between 40 and 55 years old with acute or convalescent COVID-19. The sequenced sample consisted of peripheral blood. V gene TRBV11-2 combines with J gene TRBJ2-2; TRBD2 matches 8 bases. CDR3 sequence (DNA): TGTGCCTGCGGCGGGAGGTGGAGCGGGGAGCTGTTTTTT. Its translation: CACGGRWSGELFF.